This is a list of T cell receptor beta chains from one sample in a study of shared clonotypes between healthy human individuals. Assay used: immunoSEQ multiplex PCR; TCRdb lists only in-frame clones, some missing. Among 470,000 or so clones listed, 70% to 80% were seen once. The sequenced material came from PBMCs. The origin of the receptors is a woman in her thirties or forties in good health. Some clones in this sample may be carry-over from other donors' samples. Both conserved end residues are part of each CDR3. The D gene is left open where the match is weak. The listing skips clone size in some rows; elsewhere it reads once, few, many or a size class.

TRBV7-8,.,.,TRBJ1-2,TGTGCCAGCAGCTTAAAGCGGACAGACTGTGGCTACACTTTC,CASSLKRTDCGYTF
TRBV4-2,few,.,TRBJ2-7,TGTGCCAGCAGCCTAGGGACCTCCTACGAGCAGTACTTC,CASSLGTSYEQYF
TRBV15,.,.,TRBJ2-3,TGTGCCACCAGCAGAGATGGCGCAGAGGATTACACAGATACGCAGTATTTT,CATSRDGAEDYTDTQYF
TRBV6-5,.,.,TRBJ2-5,TGTGCCAGCAGTTACGTGGGGGTTGGGGAGACCCAGTACTTC,CASSYVGVGETQYF
TRBV19,once,TRBD2,TRBJ2-5,TGTGCCAGTAGTATTGCGGCGGGAGGGCCTCAGACCCAGTACTTC,CASSIAAGGPQTQYF
TRBV27,few,TRBD2,TRBJ2-7,TGTGCCAGCAGTCCTCGACTAGCGGGAGCTAGCGAGCAGTACTTC,CASSPRLAGASEQYF
TRBV5-6,.,.,TRBJ1-3,TGTGCCAGCAGCTTCACCGGGGTTAGCTCTGGAAACACCATATATTTT,CASSFTGVSSGNTIYF
TRBV7-8,few,.,TRBJ2-3,TGTGCCAGCAGCTCCTGGGGCCTGTTTAGCACAGATACGCAGTATTTT,CASSSWGLFSTDTQYF
TRBV14,.,.,TRBJ1-2,TGTGCCAGCAGCCAAGCCGGTTATGGCTACACCTTC,CASSQAGYGYTF
TRBV5-4,once,.,TRBJ2-2,TGTGCCAGCAGCTTGGCGGGGATCGGGGAGCTGTTTTTT,CASSLAGIGELFF
TRBV2,few,.,TRBJ2-7,TGTGCCAGCAGTGTCGGGGCTATTTCCTACGAGCAGTACTTC,CASSVGAISYEQYF